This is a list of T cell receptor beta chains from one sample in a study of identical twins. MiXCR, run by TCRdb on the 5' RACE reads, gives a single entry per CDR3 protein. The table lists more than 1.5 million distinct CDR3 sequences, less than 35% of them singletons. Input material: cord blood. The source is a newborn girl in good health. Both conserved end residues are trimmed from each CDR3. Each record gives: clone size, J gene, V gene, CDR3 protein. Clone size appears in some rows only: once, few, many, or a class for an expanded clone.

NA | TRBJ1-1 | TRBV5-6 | ASSLRGRRTEAF
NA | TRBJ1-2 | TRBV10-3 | AIRDNSYGYT
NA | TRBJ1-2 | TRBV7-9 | ASSSETGRLLPLYGYT
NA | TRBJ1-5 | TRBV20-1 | SAYPGQGTQPQH
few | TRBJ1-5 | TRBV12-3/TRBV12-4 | ASSRDNNNQPQH
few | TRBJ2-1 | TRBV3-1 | ASSQPGTSYEQF
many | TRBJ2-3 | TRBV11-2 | ASSLTGITSTDTQY
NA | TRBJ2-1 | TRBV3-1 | ASSRSLAGGVDEQF
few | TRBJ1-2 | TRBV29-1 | SVFVRTGPYGYT
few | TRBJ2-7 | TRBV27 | ASSFSRKYEQY
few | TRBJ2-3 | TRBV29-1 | STLASGGLIDTQY
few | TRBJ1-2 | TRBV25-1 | ASSAGTGGDYGYT
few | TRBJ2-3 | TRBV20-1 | SARDQRLAASDTQY
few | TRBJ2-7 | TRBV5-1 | ASSFTLARTYEQY
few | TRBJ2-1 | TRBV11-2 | ASSSQPRVNEQF